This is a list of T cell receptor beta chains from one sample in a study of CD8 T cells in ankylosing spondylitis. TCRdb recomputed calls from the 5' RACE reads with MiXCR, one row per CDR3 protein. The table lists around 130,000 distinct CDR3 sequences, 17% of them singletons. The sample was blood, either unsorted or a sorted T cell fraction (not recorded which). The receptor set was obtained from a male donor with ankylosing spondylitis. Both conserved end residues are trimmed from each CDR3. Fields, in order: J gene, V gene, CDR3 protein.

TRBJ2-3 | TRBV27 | ASSRRGLDTQY
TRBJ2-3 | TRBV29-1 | SVLPGAGVNTQY
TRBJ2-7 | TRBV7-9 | ASSLVTGGLEQY
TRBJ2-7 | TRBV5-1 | ASSGEGLFYEQY
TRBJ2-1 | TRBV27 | ASSLLDTVDEQF
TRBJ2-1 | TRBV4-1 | ASSQGTSGSYNEQF
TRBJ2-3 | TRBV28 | ASSTIQVPFTDTQY
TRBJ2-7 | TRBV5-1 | ASSLGTISYEQY
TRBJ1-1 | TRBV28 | ASMAVNTEAF
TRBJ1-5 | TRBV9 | ASSPGTGGQPQH
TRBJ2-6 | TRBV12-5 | ASGLGLSGANVLT
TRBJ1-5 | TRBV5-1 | ASSLGQGSNQPQH
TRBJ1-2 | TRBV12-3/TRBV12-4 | ASSLLAKSGYT
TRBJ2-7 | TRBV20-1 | SALSGRAYEQY
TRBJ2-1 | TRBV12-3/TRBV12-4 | ASSLLAGSDNEQF
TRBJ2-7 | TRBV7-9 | ASSFSSSYEQY
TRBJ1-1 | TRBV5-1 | ASSRGRGQGTEAF
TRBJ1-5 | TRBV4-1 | ASSQGQGTPPQH
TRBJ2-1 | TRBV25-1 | ASSIGRNNEQF
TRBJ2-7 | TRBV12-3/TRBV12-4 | ASSLRGRTYEQY
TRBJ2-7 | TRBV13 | ASSLEQGPYEQY
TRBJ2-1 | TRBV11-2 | AGSETPGAYNEQF
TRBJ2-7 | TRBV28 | ASGVGELYEQY
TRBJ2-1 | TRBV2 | AVLTSGRASAYNEQF
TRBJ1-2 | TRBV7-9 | ASSLSPGNGYT
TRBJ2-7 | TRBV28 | ASTPLGAGTNYEQY
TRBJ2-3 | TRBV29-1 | SVVQGSTDTQY
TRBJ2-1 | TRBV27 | ASSSGSYNEQF
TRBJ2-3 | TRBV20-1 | SASAGLNQDTQY